This T cell receptor (beta chain) was recovered during a study of CD8 T cells in cerebrospinal fluid in Alzheimer's disease. Study at large: Plate-based nested PCR sequencing and droplet-based sequencing measured CSF T cell clonal expansion.

Study results and limitations: EBV-specific TCRs in cerebrospinal fluid reportedly do not establish a causal EBV–Alzheimer's link. The largest CSF clone was proportionally bigger in mild cognitive impairment or Alzheimer's disease than controls.

10X single-cell V(D)J and 5' gene-expression libraries profiled CSF cells. For each CDR3 protein, TCRdb gives one entry from its re-call of the 10x single-cell sequencing reads, without DNA. With about 1,600 distinct CDR3 sequences in the sample, the ten largest clones hold about 9.4%. This clonotype is called medium-sized based on its frequency. Antigen specificity is unknown. Sequenced input: cerebrospinal fluid. The clonotype was recovered from a human donor in good health.

This CDR3 reads CASSLGGASGYTF. This sequence joins TRBV12-3 or TRBV12-4 and TRBJ1-2; TCRdb outputs TRBD1, but without DNA this stays unchecked. CDR3 length: 13 residues.